One sample yielded the 21 T cell receptor beta chains listed below, sequenced in a study of cytomegalovirus exposure and HLA in healthy donors. 13 Jbeta primers and 60 Vbeta primers were used for the PCR. Libraries were prepared by immunoSEQ multiplex PCR; TCRdb keeps only in-frame clonotypes and omits some of them. Of some 150,000 clones in the sample, more than 60% are singletons; the top ten hold 2.8%. Input material: PBMCs. Every receptor here comes from a male donor in good health and CMV-seronegative.

CDR3 loop: CASGRGGGGDGYTF. The DNA of the CDR3 is TGTGCTAGTGGTAGGGGCGGGGGCGGGGATGGCTACACCTTC. V is TRBV12-5 and J is TRBJ1-2, with D tentatively TRBD1 (6 bases). The CDR3 spans 14 residues. Germline CDR1 and CDR2: LGHNT and FRNRAP. Trimming shortened V by 5 bases and J by 6 bases, and 16 bases separated the two germline ends. Full variable domain (rest looked up from reference TRBV12-5 and TRBJ1-2): DARVTQTPRHKVTEMGQEVTMRCQPILGHNTVFWYRQTMMQGLELLAYFRNRAPLDDSGMPKDRFSAEMPDATLATLKIQPSEPRDSAVYFCASGRGGGGDGYTFGSGTRLTVV.

CDR3 DNA sequence: TGTGCCAGCAGCAAAAGGGACAGTCCTTCCCACACTGAAGCTTTCTTT. It codes for CASSKRDSPSHTEAFF. The chain joins TRBV14 to TRBJ1-1; 7 bases map to TRBD1. Germline V gene data show CDR1 as SGHDN and CDR2 as FVKESK. The CDR3 consists of 16 residues. The V segment lost 5 bases and the J segment 3 bases; nucleotides outside the gene matches: 12.

This rearrangement joins TRBV5-6 to TRBJ2-1; possible D gene TRBD2, 6 bases. The CDR3 covers 13 residues. CDR1 and CDR2 (germline): SGHDT, YYEEEE. V lost 1 base and J lost 8, with 10 bases in between. DNA of the CDR3: TGTGCCAGCAGCTTGATGTCTAGCGATGAGCAGTTCTTC. Its translation is CASSLMSSDEQFF.

This clone was seen only once. V usage is TRBV5-1 and J usage is TRBJ1-6; D is perhaps TRBD1 (5 bases). The CDR3 contains 18 residues. Germline V lookup: CDR1 SGHRS, CDR2 YFSETQ. Trimming removed 4 bases at V and 0 bases at J, with 17 bases between. The CDR3 DNA reads as TGCGCCAGCAGCCCCTTTGAAGGGGTTAGCTCCTATAATTCACCCCTCCACTTT. This encodes CASSPFEGVSSYNSPLHF. The full variable domain, in which reference TRBV5-1 and TRBJ1-6 provide the parts outside the CDR3, is KAGVTQTPRYLIKTRGQQVTLSCSPISGHRSVSWYQQTPGQGLQFLFEYFSETQRNKGNFPGRFSGRQFSNSRSEMNVSTLELGDSALYLCASSPFEGVSSYNSPLHFGNGTRLTVT.

Note on this clone: This same CDR3 is encoded by further DNA sequences in the sample. The chain combines TRBV30 with TRBJ1-2, with D unresolved. Trimming removed 0 bases from V and 4 bases from J, with 6 bases in between. CDR1 and CDR2 from the germline V gene are GTSNPN and SVGIG (reference sequence). The CDR3 spans 12 residues. CDR3 sequence reads: CAWSVSSYGYTF. The DNA for the CDR3 is TGTGCCTGGAGTGTATCGAGCTATGGCTACACCTTC.

J is TRBJ1-3 and V is TRBV15, with D possibly being TRBD1 (5 bases). Trimming pared 0 bases from V and 2 bases from J, leaving 11 bases between. Germline V gives CDR1 LNHNV, CDR2 YYDKDF (reference sequence). The CDR3 spans 16 residues. The CDR3 sequence: CATSRDWDYTGNTIYF. In nucleotides, the CDR3 is TGTGCCACCAGCAGAGATTGGGACTATACTGGAAACACCATATATTTT.

This clone was counted between two and nine times. V usage is TRBV18 and J usage is TRBJ2-7; D perhaps matches TRBD1 (5 bases). The CDR3 contains 13 residues. V was shortened by 6 bases and J by 1 base, with 10 bases between the two germline ends. Germline-derived CDR1 and CDR2 are KGHSH and LQKENI. The CDR3 protein is CASSEQVSYEQYF. The CDR3 DNA sequence: TGTGCCAGCTCTGAACAGGTATCCTACGAGCAGTACTTC.

The chain employs TRBV6-5 and TRBJ2-7; D uncertain. Germline CDR1 reads MNHEY; CDR2 reads SVGAGI. The CDR3 extends over 14 amino acids. V lost 0 bases and J lost 2, with 8 bases in between. CDR3 nucleotides: TGTGCCAGCAGTTACTCGGGCAGGACCTACGAGCAGTACTTC. It specifies CASSYSGRTYEQYF.

This clone was picked up a small number of times. The rearrangement links TRBV2 to TRBJ1-2, with D possibly matching TRBD1 (6 bases). The V gene's germline CDR1 is SNHLY and CDR2 FYNNEI. The CDR3 length is 15 residues. Trimming removed 6 bases from V and 0 bases from J, with 14 bases in between. The CDR3: CASSETGIANYGYTF. CDR3 bases: TGTGCCAGCAGCGAGACAGGCATAGCTAACTATGGCTACACCTTC.

This clone has more than one count but fewer than ten. The chain links TRBV27 to TRBJ1-2; tentative D call: TRBD1 (6 bases). The CDR3 is 14 amino acids. The V end was cut by 2 bases, the J end by 8 bases, with 15 bases between. The V gene's germline CDR1 is MNHEY and CDR2 SMNVEV (reference sequence). The CDR3 is CASSLRGLVEGYTF. As DNA, the CDR3 is TGTGCCAGCAGTTTAAGGGGGTTGGTGGAGGGCTACACCTTC.

This chain uses TRBV5-1 with TRBJ2-3, with D unresolved. The CDR3 extends over 15 amino acids. V lost 0 bases to trimming and J lost 6 bases, with 14 bases between them. Germline values: CDR1 SGHRS, CDR2 YFSETQ. CDR3 bases: TGCGCCAGCAGCTTGGGCCCCGGTACGTGGGATACGCAGTATTTT. It yields the protein CASSLGPGTWDTQYF.

V gene TRBV12-5 combines with J gene TRBJ2-7; tentative D call: TRBD1 (6 bases). With 0 bases removed from V and 4 bases from J, the gap between germline ends came to 7 bases. Germline-derived CDR1 and CDR2 are LGHNT and FRNRAP. The CDR3 length is 13 residues. CDR3 sequence: CASGLVGGYEQYF. The DNA of the CDR3 is TGTGCTAGTGGTTTGGTAGGGGGTTACGAGCAGTACTTC.

The V call is TRBV27, the J call TRBJ2-7, with a weak D call TRBD1 (5 bases). V lost 0 bases and J 1 base, leaving 7 bases between the germline ends. In germline, CDR1 is MNHEY, CDR2 SMNVEV (reference sequence). CDR3 size: 14 residues. In nucleotides, the CDR3 is TGTGCCAGCAGTTTATCGCAGGGATCCTACGAGCAGTACTTC. Its translation is CASSLSQGSYEQYF.

This chain uses TRBV25-1 with TRBJ1-5; 8 bases are shared with TRBD1. Germline V CDR1 and CDR2: MGHDK, SYGVNS. V shed 4 bases, J shed 2 bases, and the junction held 1 base outside the gene matches. The CDR3 loop spans 14 amino acids. The CDR3 nucleotides read TGTGCCAGCAGTGGGGGACAGGGCAATCAGCCCCAGCATTTT. It codes for CASSGGQGNQPQHF.

The genes are TRBV10-3 and TRBJ2-5, with TRBD1 matching 11 bases. V shed 2 bases, J shed 5 bases, and the junction held 10 bases outside the gene matches. CDR3 size: 17 residues. CDR1 is ENHRY and CDR2 is SYGVKD in the germline V gene. This chain's CDR3 is CAISEKRTGGSEETQYF. In DNA, the CDR3 is TGTGCCATCAGTGAGAAGAGGACAGGGGGCAGTGAGGAGACCCAGTACTTC.

The V call is TRBV27, the J call TRBJ1-5; tentative D call: TRBD1 (6 bases). CDR3 length: 16 residues. CDR1 MNHEY and CDR2 SMNVEV come from the germline V gene (reference sequence). Trimming removed 4 bases from V and 4 bases from J, with 17 bases in between. The CDR3 DNA sequence: TGTGCCAGCAGTTACGTGGGGGGGCTGGGTAATCAGCCCCAGCATTTT. This sequence encodes CASSYVGGLGNQPQHF.

V gene TRBV4-1 combines with J gene TRBJ2-3; TRBD2 matches at 9 bases. Germline values: CDR1 MGHRA, CDR2 YSYEKL. The V gene end was trimmed by 1 base and the J gene end by 2 bases; junction bases not matched to a gene: 4. The CDR3 extends over 16 amino acids. The CDR3 nucleotides are TGCGCCAGCAGCCAAGGACTAGCGGACTACACAGATACGCAGTATTTT. Its translation: CASSQGLADYTDTQYF.

Only one count was recorded for this clone. The chain uses TRBV19 and TRBJ1-1, with TRBD1 identical over 8 bases. This CDR3 has 14 amino acids. V shed 5 bases, J shed 5 bases, and the junction held 7 bases outside the gene matches. Germline CDR1 is LNHDA and CDR2 is SQIVND (reference sequence). The CDR3 spells CASSSQGARTEAFF. For the CDR3, the DNA is TGTGCCAGTAGTTCCCAGGGGGCGCGAACTGAAGCTTTCTTT.

This clone was picked up a small number of times. This chain links TRBV29-1 with TRBJ2-2; TRBD2 matches 11 bases. Germline loops: CDR1 SQVTM, CDR2 ANQGSEA. V dropped 5 bases and J dropped 5; count of bases not matched to a gene: 1. This CDR3 is 13 amino acids long. CDR3 in amino acids: CSVRTSGTGELFF. As DNA, the CDR3 is TGCAGCGTTCGGACTAGCGGGACCGGGGAGCTGTTTTTT.

This clone has more than one count but fewer than ten. The chain has TRBV11-3 and TRBJ2-5; 7 nucleotides align to TRBD1. Unmatched junction bases numbered 8, after V lost 0 bases and J lost 7 bases. This CDR3 comprises 15 residues. The germline V gene encodes CDR1 SGHNT and CDR2 YENEEA. CDR3 residues: CASSLDRTGVATQYF. The CDR3 region has the DNA TGTGCCAGCAGCTTAGATCGAACAGGGGTTGCGACCCAGTACTTC.

V usage is TRBV7-9 and J usage is TRBJ2-2; weak D call: TRBD2 (6 bases). Trimming shortened V by 5 bases and J by 6 bases, and 13 bases separated the two germline ends. This CDR3 spans 14 amino acids. CDR1 SEHNR and CDR2 FQNEAQ come from the germline V gene (reference sequence). DNA of the CDR3: TGTGCCAGCAGCCACGGACTAAAGGCCGGGGAGCTGTTTTTT. Its translation: CASSHGLKAGELFF. The full variable domain, its missing parts supplied by reference TRBV7-9 and TRBJ2-2, is DTGVSQNPRHKITKRGQNVTFRCDPISEHNRLYWYRQTLGQGPEFLTYFQNEAQLEKSRLLSDRFSAERPKGSFSTLEIQRTEQGDSAMYLCASSHGLKAGELFFGEGSRLTVL.